The entry below gives a single TCR beta chain sequence along with its context. Its recognized antigen is unknown. Nothing much larger sits one base from this clone, and base qualities are not available. The germline V gene (reference sequence) provides CDR1 SEHNR and CDR2 FQNEAQ. Trimming at the junction amounts to 1 base on V and 10 bases on J, and the germline ends lie 2 bases apart. The CDR3 holds 10 amino acids from the cysteine to the phenylalanine. This entry keeps only the CDR3 DNA: 30 bases, framed from base 1. The data belong to a study of control samples from healthy donors and cancer patients (TCRdb year 2020). The method was the immunoSEQ multiplex PCR assay. The clones in this table, taken by TCRdb from immuneACCESS, are in-frame only. Not every clone is retained; where verified, under half of the shortfall comes from an unresolved V gene, and the cause of the rest is unknown. This sample holds some 140,000 clones; roughly 90% were observed only once. Jointly, the top ten make up 6% to 9.5% of the sample.

The receptor was derived from a man between 50 and 59 years old with head and neck cancer. Source material: PBMCs. The V and J genes are TRBV7-9 and TRBJ2-1; no D segment can be confidently identified. The CDR3 region: CASSLEEQFF. The nucleotides read TGTGCCAGCAGCTTAGAGGAGCAGTTCTTC.